This T cell receptor beta chain was documented in a study of T cell repertoires in cytomegalovirus infection. Background on the study: Matching HLA type and CMV infection were both indicated by public TCR beta signatures.

Germline V gene data show CDR1 as SGHTA and CDR2 as FQGNSA. This CDR3 comprises 12 residues. Trimming stripped 3 bases from V and 3 bases from J, with 5 bases between. TCRdb redid the calling of the reads with MiXCR, one entry per CDR3 protein. The sample has a few hundred thousand distinct CDR3 sequences; 8% to 9.5% are singletons. Findings and caveats of the study: Individuals carrying CMV plus the relevant HLA were identified by cumulative frequency of public TCR beta families. HLA-C-restricted CMV-specific TCR beta clonotypes prevailed in the ex vivo response.

This clonotype was recorded many times. What it binds is unknown. Specimen: PBMCs. V is TRBV7-2 and J is TRBJ1-2; D unclear. The receptor was derived from a human donor in good health (CMV status not recorded). Some clones in this sample may be carry-over from other donors' samples. For the CDR3, the DNA is TGTGCCAGCAGCTTCTTGGACTATGGCTACACCTTC. This codes for CASSFLDYGYTF. The variable domain in full, completed from reference TRBV7-2 and TRBJ1-2, reads GAGVSQSPSNKVTEKGKDVELRCDPISGHTALYWYRQSLGQGLEFLIYFQGNSAPDKSGLPSDRFSAERTGGSVSTLTIQRTQQEDSAVYLCASSFLDYGYTFGSGTRLTVV.